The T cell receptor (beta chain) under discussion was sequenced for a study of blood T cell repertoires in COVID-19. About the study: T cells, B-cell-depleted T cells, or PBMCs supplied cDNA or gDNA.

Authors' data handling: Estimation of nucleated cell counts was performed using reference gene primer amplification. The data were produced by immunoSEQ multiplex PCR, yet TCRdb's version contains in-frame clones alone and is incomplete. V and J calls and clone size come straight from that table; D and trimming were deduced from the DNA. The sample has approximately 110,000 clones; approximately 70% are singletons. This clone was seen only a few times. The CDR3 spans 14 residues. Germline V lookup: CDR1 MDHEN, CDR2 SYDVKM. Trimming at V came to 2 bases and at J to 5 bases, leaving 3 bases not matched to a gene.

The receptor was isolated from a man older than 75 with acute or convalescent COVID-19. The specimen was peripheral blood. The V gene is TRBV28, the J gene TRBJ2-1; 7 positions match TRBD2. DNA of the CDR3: TGTGCCAGCAGTTTAGGCGGGAGAGACAATGAGCAGTTCTTC. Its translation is CASSLGGRDNEQFF.